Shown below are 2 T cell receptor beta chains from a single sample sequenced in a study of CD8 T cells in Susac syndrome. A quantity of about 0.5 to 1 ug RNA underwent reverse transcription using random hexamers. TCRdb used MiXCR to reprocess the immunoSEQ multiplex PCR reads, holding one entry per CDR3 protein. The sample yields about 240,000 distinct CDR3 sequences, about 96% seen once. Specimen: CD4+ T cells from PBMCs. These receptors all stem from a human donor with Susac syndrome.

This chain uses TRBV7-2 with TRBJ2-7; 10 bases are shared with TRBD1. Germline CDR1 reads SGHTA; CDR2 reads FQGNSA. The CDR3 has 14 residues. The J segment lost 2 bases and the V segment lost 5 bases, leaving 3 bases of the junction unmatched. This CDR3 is CASSVGQGAYEQYF. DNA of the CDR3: TGTGCCAGCAGCGTCGGACAGGGGGCCTACGAGCAGTACTTC.

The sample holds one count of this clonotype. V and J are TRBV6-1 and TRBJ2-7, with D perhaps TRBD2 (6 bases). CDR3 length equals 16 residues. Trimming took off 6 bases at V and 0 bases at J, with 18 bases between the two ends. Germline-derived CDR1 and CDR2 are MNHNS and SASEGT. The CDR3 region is CASSTDQRVISYEQYF. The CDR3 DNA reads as TGTGCCAGCAGCACGGATCAGCGGGTTATCTCCTACGAGCAGTACTTC.